This is a list of T cell receptor beta chains from one sample in a study of shared clonotypes between healthy human individuals. Libraries were prepared by immunoSEQ multiplex PCR; TCRdb keeps only in-frame clonotypes and omits some of them. The sample yields about 460,000 clones, 70% to 80% seen once. Input material: PBMCs. The receptors were sampled from a woman aged 40 to 50 in good health. Some clones in this sample may be carry-over from other donors' samples. CDR3s include the opening cysteine and the closing phenylalanine or tryptophan. Fields, in order: J gene, V gene, CDR3 length, D gene, CDR3 protein. The D gene is left open where the match is weak.

J: TRBJ2-1
V: TRBV5-6
length: 14
D: -
CDR3: CASSLGDSYNEQFF

J: TRBJ1-1
V: TRBV29-1
length: 13
D: -
CDR3: CSVERTTNTEAFF

J: TRBJ1-5
V: TRBV2
length: 15
D: -
CDR3: CASSYGRGGNQPQHF

J: TRBJ2-5
V: TRBV7-3
length: 14
D: -
CDR3: CASSLGGDAETQYF

J: TRBJ1-4
V: TRBV4-2
length: 15
D: -
CDR3: CASSRYWGSNEKLFF

J: TRBJ2-5
V: TRBV25-1
length: 15
D: TRBD1
CDR3: CASSEEGAGRETQYF

J: TRBJ2-7
V: TRBV5-1
length: 15
D: TRBD1
CDR3: CASSLTGTGEEEQYF

J: TRBJ2-7
V: TRBV5-5
length: 16
D: -
CDR3: CASSLGATRSSYEQYF

J: TRBJ2-1
V: TRBV19
length: 14
D: -
CDR3: CASSTNRGGNEQFF

J: TRBJ2-7
V: TRBV10-3
length: 14
D: -
CDR3: CAISDGERFYEQYF

J: TRBJ2-1
V: TRBV6-1
length: 16
D: -
CDR3: CASSENGIPSYNEQFF

J: TRBJ1-2
V: TRBV18
length: 11
D: -
CDR3: CASGTEDGYTF

J: TRBJ2-7
V: TRBV30
length: 12
D: -
CDR3: CAWIYSELEQYF

J: TRBJ2-7
V: TRBV9
length: 15
D: -
CDR3: CASSLGQSRSYEQYF

J: TRBJ2-1
V: TRBV9
length: 13
D: TRBD2
CDR3: CASSVVLAGEQFF

J: TRBJ2-5
V: TRBV6-6
length: 12
D: -
CDR3: CASSRTEETQYF

J: TRBJ1-2
V: TRBV4-2
length: 13
D: TRBD1
CDR3: CASSPDRGYGYTF

J: TRBJ2-5
V: TRBV27
length: 16
D: -
CDR3: CASSLGFLPTQETQYF

J: TRBJ1-5
V: TRBV6-1
length: 14
D: -
CDR3: CASSGGRSNQPQHF

J: TRBJ1-5
V: TRBV15
length: 13
D: -
CDR3: CATSTANNQPQHF

J: TRBJ1-5
V: TRBV28
length: 15
D: -
CDR3: CASSLIPGRNQPQHF

J: TRBJ2-7
V: TRBV29-1
length: 11
D: -
CDR3: CSVEERYEQYF

J: TRBJ1-1
V: TRBV7-2
length: 13
D: -
CDR3: CASSFGTRTEAFF

J: TRBJ2-3
V: TRBV6-5
length: 14
D: TRBD1
CDR3: CATRQIQGADTQYF

J: TRBJ2-7
V: TRBV5-1
length: 16
D: -
CDR3: CASRPEGGAGYAEQYF